This TCR beta chain was retrieved from a study of PD-L1 blockade in urothelial cancer. Time point of the sample: pretreatment peripheral blood. The cohort comprised individuals with locally advanced or metastatic urothelial carcinoma. Anywhere from 1 to 8 samples came from each patient, spanning pretreatment and on-treatment. Only in-frame clones appear in the TCRdb table, and some are missing; sequencing was by immunoSEQ multiplex PCR. Found here are about 50,000 clones, around four fifths of them singletons; the top ten hold roughly 3.3%. The V and J ends lost 0 bases and 1 base respectively, with 8 bases between them. Germline CDR1 reads SGDLS; CDR2 reads YYNGEE. The CDR3 has 15 amino acids.

This sequence was found in a man in his 70s with urothelial cancer. Sequencing used PBMCs, obtained around atezolizumab (anti-PD-L1) treatment. The rearrangement joins TRBV9 to TRBJ1-3; unclear D gene. CDR3 bases: TGTGCCAGCAGCGTAGTTGGAGATTCTGGAAACACCATATATTTT. Translation: CASSVVGDSGNTIYF.